Listed below are T cell receptor beta chains from one sample, sequenced in a study of T cells in Graves' hyperthyroidism and ophthalmopathy. TCRdb used MiXCR to reprocess the multiplex PCR reads, holding one entry per CDR3 protein. The table has 550,000 to 800,000 distinct CDR3 sequences, roughly 17% seen once; the top ten hold less than 20%. What was sequenced was blood. The receptors originated from a man between 50 and 59 years old with Graves' hyperthyroidism. Each CDR3 is given with its conserved first and last residue.

V	J	CDR3
TRBV24-1	TRBJ1-2	CATSERPNYGYTF
TRBV24-1	TRBJ2-5	CATSDTGRQETQYF
TRBV6-1	TRBJ1-5	CASSFGTGSLYSNQPQHF
TRBV2	TRBJ2-7	CASSDRGFYEQYF
TRBV11-2	TRBJ2-7	CASSGTRGAREQYF
TRBV29-1	TRBJ1-6	CSVTDRVDSPLHF
TRBV5-1	TRBJ1-1	CASSLGTIPEAFF
TRBV5-1	TRBJ2-7	CASSLETGPFSYEQYF
TRBV27	TRBJ2-1	CASSPRTSGRNEQFF
TRBV24-1	TRBJ1-5	CATSRRGNQPQHF